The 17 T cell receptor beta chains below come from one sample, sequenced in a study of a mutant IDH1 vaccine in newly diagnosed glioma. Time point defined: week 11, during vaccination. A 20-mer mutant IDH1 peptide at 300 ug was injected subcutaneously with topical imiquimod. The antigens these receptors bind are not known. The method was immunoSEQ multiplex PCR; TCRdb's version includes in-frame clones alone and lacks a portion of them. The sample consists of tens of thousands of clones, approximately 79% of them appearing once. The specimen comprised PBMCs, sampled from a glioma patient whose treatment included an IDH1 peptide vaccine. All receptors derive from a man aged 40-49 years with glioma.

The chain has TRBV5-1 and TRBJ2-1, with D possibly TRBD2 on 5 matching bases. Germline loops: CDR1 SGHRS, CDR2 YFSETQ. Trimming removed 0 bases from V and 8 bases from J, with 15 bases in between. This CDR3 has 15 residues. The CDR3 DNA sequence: TGCGCCAGCAGCTTGGAGGATAGGGAGCTAGATGAGCAGTTCTTC. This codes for CASSLEDRELDEQFF.

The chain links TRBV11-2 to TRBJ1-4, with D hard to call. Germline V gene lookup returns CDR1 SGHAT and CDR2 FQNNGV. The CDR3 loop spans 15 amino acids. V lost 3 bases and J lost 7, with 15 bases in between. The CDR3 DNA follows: TGTGCCAGCAGCTTCAGTCCCGGCCGGGGTGAAAAACTGTTTTTT. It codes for CASSFSPGRGEKLFF.

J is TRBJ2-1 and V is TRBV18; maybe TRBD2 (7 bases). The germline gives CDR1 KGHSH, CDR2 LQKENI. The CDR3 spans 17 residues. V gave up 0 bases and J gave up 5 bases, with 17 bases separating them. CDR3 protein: CASSPPGAGAANNEQFF. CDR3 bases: TGTGCCAGCTCACCACCGGGGGCGGGAGCGGCGAACAATGAGCAGTTCTTC. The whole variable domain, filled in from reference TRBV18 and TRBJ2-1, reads NAGVMQNPRHLVRRRGQEARLRCSPMKGHSHVYWYRQLPEEGLKFMVYLQKENIIDESGMPKERFSAEFPKEGPSILRIQQVVRGDSAAYFCASSPPGAGAANNEQFFGPGTRLTVL.

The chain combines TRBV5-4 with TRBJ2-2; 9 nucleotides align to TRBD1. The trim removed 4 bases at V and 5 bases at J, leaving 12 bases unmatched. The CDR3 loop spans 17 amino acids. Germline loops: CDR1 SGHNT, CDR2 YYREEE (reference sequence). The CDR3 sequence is CASSAETGQGMTGELFF. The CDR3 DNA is TGTGCCAGCAGCGCCGAAACGGGACAGGGTATGACCGGGGAGCTGTTTTTT.

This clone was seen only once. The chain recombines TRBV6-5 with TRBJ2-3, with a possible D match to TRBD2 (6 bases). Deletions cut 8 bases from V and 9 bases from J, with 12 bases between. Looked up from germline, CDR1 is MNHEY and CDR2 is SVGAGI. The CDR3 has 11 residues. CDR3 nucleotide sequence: TGTGCCAGCGGACTACATTCAACGCAGTATTTT. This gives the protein CASGLHSTQYF.

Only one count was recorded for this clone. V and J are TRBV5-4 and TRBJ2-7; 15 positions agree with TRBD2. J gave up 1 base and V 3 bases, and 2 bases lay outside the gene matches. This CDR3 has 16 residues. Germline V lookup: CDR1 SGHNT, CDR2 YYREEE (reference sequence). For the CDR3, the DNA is TGTGCCAGCAGCTGGGGACTAGCGGGAGGATCCTACGAGCAGTACTTC. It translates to CASSWGLAGGSYEQYF.

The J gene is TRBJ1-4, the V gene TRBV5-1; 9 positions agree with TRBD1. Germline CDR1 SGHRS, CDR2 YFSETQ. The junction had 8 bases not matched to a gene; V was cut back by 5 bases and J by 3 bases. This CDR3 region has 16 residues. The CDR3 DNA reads TGCGCCAGCAGACAGGGGGCAGGAGGGTCTAATGAAAAACTGTTTTTT. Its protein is CASRQGAGGSNEKLFF.

This CDR3 reads CASSFSSTDTQYF. The CDR3 coding sequence is TGTGCCAGCAGCTTTTCAAGCACAGATACGCAGTATTTT. The chain combines TRBV11-2 with TRBJ2-3; D is unresolved. Per germline, CDR1 SGHAT and CDR2 FQNNGV. This CDR3 has 13 amino acids. The V gene lost 3 bases and the J gene lost 0 bases, with 4 bases spanning the gap.

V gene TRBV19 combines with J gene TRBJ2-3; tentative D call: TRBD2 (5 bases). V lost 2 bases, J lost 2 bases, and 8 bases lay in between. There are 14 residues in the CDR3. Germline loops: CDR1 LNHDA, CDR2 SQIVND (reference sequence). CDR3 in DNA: TGTGCCAGTAGTATAAGCGGATACACAGATACGCAGTATTTT. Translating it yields CASSISGYTDTQYF. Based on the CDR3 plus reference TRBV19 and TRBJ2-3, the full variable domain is DGGITQSPKYLFRKEGQNVTLSCEQNLNHDAMYWYRQDPGQGLRLIYYSQIVNDFQKGDIAEGYSVSREKKESFPLTVTSAQKNPTAFYLCASSISGYTDTQYFGPGTRLTVL.

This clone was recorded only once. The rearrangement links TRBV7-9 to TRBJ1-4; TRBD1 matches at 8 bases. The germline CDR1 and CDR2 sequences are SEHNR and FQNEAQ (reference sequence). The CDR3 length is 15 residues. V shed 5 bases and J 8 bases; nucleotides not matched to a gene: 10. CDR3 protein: CASSTLDRDREKLFF. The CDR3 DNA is TGTGCCAGCAGCACGTTGGACAGGGATCGGGAAAAACTGTTTTTT.

CDR3 sequence (DNA): TGTGCCAGCAGCCAAGAACTGGCAAGGAGGACTAGCGGCCCCTACAATGAGCAGTTCTTC. Translating it yields CASSQELARRTSGPYNEQFF. V gene TRBV4-2 combines with J gene TRBJ2-1, with TRBD2 matching over 10 bases. The trim removed 0 bases at V and 2 bases at J, leaving 13 bases unmatched. This CDR3 is 20 amino acids long. CDR1 is LGHNA and CDR2 is YNFKEQ in the germline V gene.

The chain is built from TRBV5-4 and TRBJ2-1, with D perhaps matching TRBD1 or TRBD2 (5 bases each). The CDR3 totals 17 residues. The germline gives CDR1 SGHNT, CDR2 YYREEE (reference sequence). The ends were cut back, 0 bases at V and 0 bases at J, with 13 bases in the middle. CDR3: CASSLGGAIRSYNEQFF. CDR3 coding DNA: TGTGCCAGCAGCTTGGGAGGGGCGATACGCTCCTACAATGAGCAGTTCTTC.

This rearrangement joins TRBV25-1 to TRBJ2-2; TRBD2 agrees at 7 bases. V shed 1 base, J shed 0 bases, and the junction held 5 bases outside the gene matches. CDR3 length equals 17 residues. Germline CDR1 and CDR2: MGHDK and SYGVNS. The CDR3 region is CASSEWSSGSNTGELFF. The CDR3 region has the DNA TGTGCCAGCAGTGAATGGTCTAGCGGATCGAACACCGGGGAGCTGTTTTTT.

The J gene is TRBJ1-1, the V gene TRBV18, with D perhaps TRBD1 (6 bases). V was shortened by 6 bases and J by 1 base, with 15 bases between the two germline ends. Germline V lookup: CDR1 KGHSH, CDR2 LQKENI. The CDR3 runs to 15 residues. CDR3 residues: CASSPDRSGNTEAFF. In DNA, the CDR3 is TGTGCCAGCTCCCCTGACAGGTCTGGGAACACTGAAGCTTTCTTT.

The CDR3 spells CASSHLGAYGYTF. The CDR3 bases are TGTGCCAGCAGTCACTTAGGGGCCTATGGCTACACCTTC. V and J are TRBV25-1 and TRBJ1-2, with D possibly being TRBD1 (5 bases). Trimming took off 5 bases at V and 4 bases at J, with 11 bases between the two ends. The germline V gene has CDR1 MGHDK and CDR2 SYGVNS. The CDR3 runs 13 residues.

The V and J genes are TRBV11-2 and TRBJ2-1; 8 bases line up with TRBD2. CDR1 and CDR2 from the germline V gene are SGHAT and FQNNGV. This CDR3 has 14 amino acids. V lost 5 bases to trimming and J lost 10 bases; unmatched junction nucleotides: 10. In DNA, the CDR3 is TGTGCCAGCAGCCCCGAAAGACTAGCGCAAGAGCAGTTCTTC. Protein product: CASSPERLAQEQFF.

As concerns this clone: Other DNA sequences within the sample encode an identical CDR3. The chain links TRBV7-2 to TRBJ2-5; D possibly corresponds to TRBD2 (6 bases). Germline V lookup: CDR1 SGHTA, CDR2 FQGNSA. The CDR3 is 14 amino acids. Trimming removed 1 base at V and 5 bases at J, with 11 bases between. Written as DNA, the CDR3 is TGTGCCAGCAGCTTAGGAGGAAGCGGGGAGACCCAGTACTTC. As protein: CASSLGGSGETQYF. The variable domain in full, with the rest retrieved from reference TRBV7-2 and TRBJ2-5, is GAGVSQSPSNKVTEKGKDVELRCDPISGHTALYWYRQSLGQGLEFLIYFQGNSAPDKSGLPSDRFSAERTGGSVSTLTIQRTQQEDSAVYLCASSLGGSGETQYFGPGTRLLVL.